This is a list of T cell receptor beta chains from one sample in a study of T cell responses to AZD1222 COVID-19 vaccine. The method was immunoSEQ multiplex PCR; TCRdb's version includes in-frame clones alone and lacks a portion of them. The table has some 170,000 clones, roughly 92% seen once. Material: peripheral blood, obtained 28 days after the second AZD1222 dose. The receptors were sampled from an adult who received the AZD1222 COVID-19 vaccine. Both conserved end residues are part of each CDR3. The D gene is left open where the match is weak. Clone size is stated in some rows and not others, as once, few, many or a class when expanded.

size: once
J: TRBJ2-7
V: TRBV7-9
D: TRBD1
DNA: TGTGCCAGTTCGTCCCACGGACAGGGATATATCTCCTACGAGCAGTACTTC
CDR3: CASSSHGQGYISYEQYF

size: -
J: TRBJ2-3
V: TRBV19
D: TRBD1
DNA: TGTGCCAGTAGTCCAGACAGGGAGGATACGCAGTATTTT
CDR3: CASSPDREDTQYF

size: -
J: TRBJ2-1
V: TRBV5-4
D: -
DNA: TGTGCCAGCAGCTGGATCGGGAGCATGGGTAATGAGCAGTTCTTC
CDR3: CASSWIGSMGNEQFF

size: -
J: TRBJ1-1
V: TRBV7-9
D: -
DNA: TGTGCCAGTATTCGGGTGAACACTGAAGCTTTCTTT
CDR3: CASIRVNTEAFF

size: -
J: TRBJ2-3
V: TRBV28
D: -
DNA: TGTGCCAGCGAGACAGGCCGTACAGATACGCAGTATTTT
CDR3: CASETGRTDTQYF

size: -
J: TRBJ2-1
V: TRBV11-2
D: -
DNA: TGTGCCAGCAGCTTAGCAGGTAACAATGAGCAGTTCTTC
CDR3: CASSLAGNNEQFF

size: -
J: TRBJ2-6
V: TRBV12-5
D: TRBD1
DNA: TGTGCTAGTGGTCTGCTTTTGACAGGGGGAGTGTCTGGGGCCAACGTCCTGACTTTC
CDR3: CASGLLLTGGVSGANVLTF

size: -
J: TRBJ2-3
V: TRBV11-2
D: -
DNA: TGTGCCAGCAGCTTAGCGGGAGCGAGAACAGATACGCAGTATTTT
CDR3: CASSLAGARTDTQYF

size: -
J: TRBJ2-5
V: TRBV7-2
D: -
DNA: TGTGCCAGCAGCTCCTTCGCGGGGAAATTGCAGGAGACCCAGTACTTC
CDR3: CASSSFAGKLQETQYF

size: few
J: TRBJ1-1
V: TRBV12-3/TRBV12-4
D: -
DNA: TGTGCCACCTCACGTGTGAACACTGAAGCTTTCTTT
CDR3: CATSRVNTEAFF

size: -
J: TRBJ1-1
V: TRBV6-5
D: TRBD1
DNA: TGTGCCAGCACCCCGGCAGGGGGCACTGAAGCTTTCTTT
CDR3: CASTPAGGTEAFF

size: -
J: TRBJ1-2
V: TRBV2
D: TRBD1
DNA: TGTGCCAGCAGCTCAGGGGGCGGCCCCAACTATGGCTACACCTTC
CDR3: CASSSGGGPNYGYTF

size: -
J: TRBJ2-6
V: TRBV5-1
D: TRBD1
DNA: TGCGCCAGCAGCGGGACAGCTGGGGCCAACGTCCTGACTTTC
CDR3: CASSGTAGANVLTF

size: -
J: TRBJ2-1
V: TRBV6-2/TRBV6-3
D: TRBD2
DNA: TGTGCCAGCAGTTACTCCCGGACTAGCGAGAATGAGCAGTTCTTC
CDR3: CASSYSRTSENEQFF

size: -
J: TRBJ1-1
V: TRBV6-5
D: -
DNA: TGTGCCAGCAGTTATCCGGGACGTGGTCGGGCTTTCTTT
CDR3: CASSYPGRGRAFF

size: few
J: TRBJ1-4
V: TRBV5-8
D: -
DNA: TGTGCCAGCAGCTTGGGCAGGTCGACCTTTAATGAAAAACTGTTTTTT
CDR3: CASSLGRSTFNEKLFF

size: once
J: TRBJ1-2
V: TRBV2
D: -
DNA: TGTGCCAGCAGGACCGTCAGGGGTCCTAACTATGGCTACACCTTC
CDR3: CASRTVRGPNYGYTF

size: -
J: TRBJ2-1
V: TRBV7-2
D: -
DNA: TGTGCCAGCAGCTGGGATGTGGGGGGCAATGAGCAGTTCTTC
CDR3: CASSWDVGGNEQFF

size: -
J: TRBJ2-7
V: TRBV23-1
D: -
DNA: TGCGCCAGCAGTCCGGGCAGGAAGTACGAGCAGTACTTC
CDR3: CASSPGRKYEQYF

size: -
J: TRBJ1-5
V: TRBV5-5
D: -
DNA: TGTGCCAGCAGCTTGGCAGTGACAGCGAATCAGCCCCAGCATTTT
CDR3: CASSLAVTANQPQHF

size: -
J: TRBJ2-5
V: TRBV6-1
D: TRBD1
DNA: TGTGCCAGCAGTGGAGGGACAGGGGGCGTTAGGGAGACCCAGTACTTC
CDR3: CASSGGTGGVRETQYF

size: -
J: TRBJ1-1
V: TRBV5-6
D: -
DNA: TGTGCCAGCAGCTTGGGGGGAGAAGCTTTCTTT
CDR3: CASSLGGEAFF

size: -
J: TRBJ1-1
V: TRBV28
D: TRBD1
DNA: TGTGCCAGCAGTTGGGCCGGGACAGGGGGCCACACTGAAGCTTTCTTT
CDR3: CASSWAGTGGHTEAFF

size: few
J: TRBJ1-5
V: TRBV7-6
D: TRBD1
DNA: TGTGCCAGCAGTAGCCAGGGGGCAGGGAATCAGCCCCAGCATTTT
CDR3: CASSSQGAGNQPQHF

size: -
J: TRBJ1-1
V: TRBV21-1
D: -
DNA: TGTGCCAGCAGCAAAGGTCAGGGTCGAGTCACTGAAGCTTTCTTT
CDR3: CASSKGQGRVTEAFF

size: -
J: TRBJ1-1
V: TRBV2
D: -
DNA: TGTGCCAGCAGCGATTACAGTAACACTGAAGCTTTCTTT
CDR3: CASSDYSNTEAFF

size: once
J: TRBJ2-1
V: TRBV4-3
D: -
DNA: TGCGCCAGCAGCCAAGGGAGGGTACCTTACAATGAGCAGTTCTTC
CDR3: CASSQGRVPYNEQFF

size: few
J: TRBJ1-2
V: TRBV19
D: TRBD1
DNA: TGTGCCAGTAGTATTGGACAGGGGCGTAGTTATGGCTACACCTTC
CDR3: CASSIGQGRSYGYTF

size: -
J: TRBJ1-4
V: TRBV2
D: TRBD1
DNA: TGTGCCAGCAGGGCGGACAGGGAGTATGAAAAACTGTTTTTT
CDR3: CASRADREYEKLFF

size: few
J: TRBJ1-5
V: TRBV6-5
D: -
DNA: TGTGCCAGCAGTTACAGACCAAATAGCAATCAGCCCCAGCATTTT
CDR3: CASSYRPNSNQPQHF

size: -
J: TRBJ2-1
V: TRBV6-5
D: -
DNA: TGTGCCAGCAGTTACTCGTTCAGGGCCGATGAGCAGTTCTTC
CDR3: CASSYSFRADEQFF

size: -
J: TRBJ2-7
V: TRBV28
D: TRBD2
DNA: TGTGCCAGCAGTTTACGGCGGGGGGAGCAGTACTTC
CDR3: CASSLRRGEQYF

size: -
J: TRBJ2-7
V: TRBV3-1/TRBV3-2
D: TRBD1
DNA: TGTGCCAGCAGCCAAGACCCCCACCTTAAGGACAGGGGGCCGGGGGAGCAGTACTTC
CDR3: CASSQDPHLKDRGPGEQYF

size: -
J: TRBJ2-1
V: TRBV18
D: -
DNA: TGTGCCAGCTCACCCTACTTTGCGGAGCAGTTCTTC
CDR3: CASSPYFAEQFF

size: -
J: TRBJ1-2
V: TRBV2
D: -
DNA: TGTGCCAGCAGTGAAATGCCTGGCTATGGCTACACCTTC
CDR3: CASSEMPGYGYTF

size: -
J: TRBJ1-2
V: TRBV6-5
D: -
DNA: TGTGCCAGCAGTTACTCGAACAGGCCCACTAACTATGGCTACACCTTC
CDR3: CASSYSNRPTNYGYTF

size: -
J: TRBJ2-7
V: TRBV28
D: TRBD1
DNA: TGTGCCAGCAGTTCACCCACAGGGGGTCGGCACTACGAGCAGTACTTC
CDR3: CASSSPTGGRHYEQYF

size: once
J: TRBJ1-6
V: TRBV28
D: -
DNA: TGTGCCAGCATTGGGTTAGATTCACCCCTCCACTTT
CDR3: CASIGLDSPLHF

size: -
J: TRBJ1-4
V: TRBV24-1
D: -
DNA: TGTGCCGGTCCAATACGGGACAATATATGGGGAGCAACTAATGAAAAACTGTTTTTT
CDR3: CAGPIRDNIWGATNEKLFF

size: once
J: TRBJ2-1
V: TRBV5-1
D: -
DNA: TGCGCCAGCAGCGGGGACTCCCAAATCTCCGAGCAGTTCTTC
CDR3: CASSGDSQISEQFF

size: -
J: TRBJ2-1
V: TRBV12-3/TRBV12-4
D: TRBD2
DNA: TGTGCCAATCGCGGGGGAAATGAGCAGTTCTTC
CDR3: CANRGGNEQFF

size: -
J: TRBJ1-2
V: TRBV14
D: -
DNA: TGTGCCAGCAGCGCTCCGGGAGAGGGGTACTATGGCTACACCTTC
CDR3: CASSAPGEGYYGYTF

size: -
J: TRBJ2-7
V: TRBV20-1
D: -
DNA: TGCAGTGGCGAGCGAACCTACGAGCAGTACTTC
CDR3: CSGERTYEQYF

size: -
J: TRBJ1-5
V: TRBV6-5
D: TRBD1
DNA: TGTGCCAGCGGTCCGGGTGACAGGGGACATCAGCCCCAGCATTTT
CDR3: CASGPGDRGHQPQHF

size: -
J: TRBJ1-1
V: TRBV15
D: -
DNA: TGTGCCACCAGCAGAGATGACAGAATCACTGAAGCTTTCTTT
CDR3: CATSRDDRITEAFF

size: -
J: TRBJ1-4
V: TRBV2
D: -
DNA: TGTGCCAGCAGGGCCTTTGGCAGTTGGGTAAAACTGTTTTTT
CDR3: CASRAFGSWVKLFF

size: -
J: TRBJ2-6
V: TRBV7-6
D: TRBD1
DNA: TGTGCCAGCAGCTTAGGGCCGTTACAGGGGGCGCGTTCTGGGGCCAACGTCCTGACTTTC
CDR3: CASSLGPLQGARSGANVLTF

size: -
J: TRBJ2-2
V: TRBV28
D: TRBD1
DNA: TGTGCCAGCAGTTTGGTGGGGCAGGGGGTCACCGGGGAGCTGTTTTTT
CDR3: CASSLVGQGVTGELFF

size: -
J: TRBJ2-3
V: TRBV24-1
D: TRBD2
DNA: TGTGCCACCAGTGATTCTACCGCTAGCGGGAGGAAGACAGATACGCAGTATTTT
CDR3: CATSDSTASGRKTDTQYF

size: -
J: TRBJ2-3
V: TRBV5-4
D: TRBD2
DNA: TGTGCCAGCAGCTCCCCGGGACTAGCGGGAGTCGGGGCAGATACGCAGTATTTT
CDR3: CASSSPGLAGVGADTQYF

size: -
J: TRBJ2-1
V: TRBV2
D: -
DNA: TGTGCCAGCAGTGAGTCTAGTATCAATGAGCAGTTCTTC
CDR3: CASSESSINEQFF

size: -
J: TRBJ2-1
V: TRBV12-3/TRBV12-4
D: -
DNA: TGTGCCAGCAGTGAATCAGGGGGGGAGTTCTTC
CDR3: CASSESGGEFF

size: -
J: TRBJ1-2
V: TRBV12-2
D: -
DNA: TGTGCAAGTCGTCCCTACTGGGGCCAGGATGGCTACACCTTC
CDR3: CASRPYWGQDGYTF

size: once
J: TRBJ2-7
V: TRBV28
D: TRBD2
DNA: TGTGCCAGCAGTCCCCCCCGGGGGGACTCCTCCTACGAGCAGTACTTC
CDR3: CASSPPRGDSSYEQYF

size: -
J: TRBJ1-1
V: TRBV9
D: -
DNA: TGTGCCAGCAGCGTGAGTGGTTTGGACACTGAAGCTTTCTTT
CDR3: CASSVSGLDTEAFF

size: once
J: TRBJ2-3
V: TRBV10-2
D: -
DNA: TGCGCCAGCAGTGAGTCCAGGAGAGATACGCAGTATTTT
CDR3: CASSESRRDTQYF

size: -
J: TRBJ2-1
V: TRBV19
D: TRBD1
DNA: TGTGCCAGTAGTAAAGGGCAGGGGGTCAATGAGCAGTTCTTC
CDR3: CASSKGQGVNEQFF